This TCR beta chain was retrieved from a study of OX40 agonist ivuxolimab in advanced cancers. Describing the broader study: Ivuxolimab was a fully human IgG2 agonistic monoclonal antibody targeting the costimulatory receptor OX40 (CD134). Intravenous ivuxolimab was administered to patients every 2 weeks at six dose levels: 0.01, 0.1, 0.3, 1.5, 3 and 10 mg/kg. Of the approximately 50 dose-escalation patients, hepatocellular carcinoma was present in approximately 20, melanoma in about 15, renal cell carcinoma in 9 and head and neck cancer in 9. The dose-escalation cohort was roughly 87% male with a mean age of approximately 60 years, ranging from roughly 23 to 85. Patients were allowed to have had prior anti-PD-1, anti-PD-L1 or anti-CTLA-4 therapy, and less than 45% of the dose-escalation patients had previously received checkpoint inhibitors. Three dose-escalation patients achieved partial responses, one with hepatocellular carcinoma and two with cutaneous melanoma. Peripheral TCRbeta sequencing was intended to test whether TCR sequence diversity was altered and clonal T-cell expansion was caused by ivuxolimab. The paper covers the monotherapy dose-escalation part of the phase I ivuxolimab trial, which included N ≈ 52 patients. The investigation overall reported the following: At doses of 0.1 to 3.0 mg/kg, clonal expansion of both CD4+ and CD8+ blood T cells was observed from baseline to week 6. Antigen specificity was not determined for the clonally expanded peripheral T cells. In the 0.1-3.0 mg/kg groups, partial responders had among the lowest normalized peripheral clonal expansion, particularly in CD8+ T cells. On average, CD8+ T cells showed more expanded clones than CD4+ T cells after ivuxolimab. Low levels of normalized T-cell clonal expansion were also seen in some nonresponding patients.

In the case of this clone: What this receptor recognizes is not known. No quality values exist for individual bases; no much larger clone is one base distant.

Patients with a history of autoimmune disease or receiving systemic immunosuppression were excluded from the trial. In every dose cohort, peripheral blood was drawn for TCR sequencing at baseline, cycle 4 day 1, and cycle 7 day 1. The samples were taken from a phase I, first-in-human, multicenter, open-label dose-escalation trial of ivuxolimab. Adults with locally advanced or metastatic head and neck squamous cell, hepatocellular, melanoma or renal cell carcinoma were enrolled in the trial. Before TCR sequencing, CD4+ T cells and CD8+ T cells were sorted from peripheral blood as separate populations. From the cysteine through the phenylalanine, the CDR3 covers 16 amino acids. Of the read, only the CDR3 DNA is kept; its 48 bases are in frame from base 1. Trimming accounts for 5 bases at V and 2 bases at J, while the number of junction bases matched to no gene is 9. The germline V gene sets CDR1 to SGHTA and CDR2 to FQGNSA.

Genomic DNA was isolated from the sorted cells so that the TCRbeta CDR3 region could be sequenced. The immunoSEQ Assay was used to sequence the TCRbeta CDR3 regions. This immuneACCESS table, as held by TCRdb, lists in-frame sequences with V and J called but not all clones. Of the missing ones, under half trace to an unresolved V gene in checked studies; the others have no known cause. A total of about 46,000 clones appear in this sample, about 80% of them only once. The ten largest make up under 5% of the sample. This chain joins TRBV7-2 to TRBJ1-5; the central 7 bases match TRBD1. Here the sequenced sample was CD4+ or CD8+ T cells sorted from blood, taken in a trial of the OX40 agonist ivuxolimab. This clonotype was obtained from an adult with an advanced solid tumor such as melanoma, head and neck, liver or kidney cancer. The CDR3 protein: CASSRSGTAGNQPQHF. The bases read TGTGCCAGCAGCCGATCCGGGACAGCGGGCAATCAGCCCCAGCATTTT.